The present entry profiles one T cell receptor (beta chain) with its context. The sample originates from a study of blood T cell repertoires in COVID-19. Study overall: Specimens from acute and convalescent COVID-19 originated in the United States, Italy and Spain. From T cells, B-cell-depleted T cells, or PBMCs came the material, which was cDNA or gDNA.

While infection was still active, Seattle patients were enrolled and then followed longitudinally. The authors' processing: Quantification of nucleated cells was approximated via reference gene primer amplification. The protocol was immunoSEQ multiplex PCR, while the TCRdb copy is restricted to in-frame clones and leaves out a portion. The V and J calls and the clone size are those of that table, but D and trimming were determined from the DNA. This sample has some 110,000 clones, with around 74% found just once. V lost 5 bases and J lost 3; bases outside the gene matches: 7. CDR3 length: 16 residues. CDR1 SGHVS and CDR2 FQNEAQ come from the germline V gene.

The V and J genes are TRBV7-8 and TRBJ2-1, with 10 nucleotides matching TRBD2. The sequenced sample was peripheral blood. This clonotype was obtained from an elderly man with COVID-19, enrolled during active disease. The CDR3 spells CASSRGRTSGYNEQFF. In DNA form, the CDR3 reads TGTGCCAGCAGCCGAGGGAGGACTAGCGGCTACAATGAGCAGTTCTTC.